The sequence of this T cell receptor beta chain was determined in a study of T cells in Graves' hyperthyroidism and ophthalmopathy. The overall study: Peripheral blood was acquired at first diagnosis, ahead of any therapy whatsoever. Study-wide results and caveats: Most clonotypes expanded in thyroid above 0.001 were likewise present in blood. Ophthalmopathy was told apart from stable hyperthyroidism by a 13 V-J model. Prediction of ophthalmopathy progression came a median around 6.1 months pre-onset.

The count of this clonotype is one. As yet, its antigen is unknown. Using RNA transcripts as the source, TCR beta CDR3 regions were amplified. Initially, a first-round RT-PCR of the TCR CDR3 employed the HTBI primer set. TCRdb re-derived calls from the multiplex PCR reads in MiXCR, one entry per CDR3 protein. The sample consists of about 600,000 distinct CDR3 sequences, roughly 15% of them appearing once. V was pared by 3 bases and J by 4 bases, with 13 bases between. Germline CDR1 and CDR2: LNHDA and SQIVND (reference sequence). The CDR3 loop spans 15 amino acids. The TCR was taken from a woman in her fifties or sixties with Graves' ophthalmopathy. This chain connects TRBV19 to TRBJ2-1, with a possible D match to TRBD2 (6 bases). The source material was blood. The CDR3 DNA reads as TGTGCCAGTAGTATGCGAGGCCGGGGGTACAATGAGCAGTTCTTC. Translation gives CASSMRGRGYNEQFF.